This is a list of T cell receptor beta chains from one sample in a study of identical twins. One entry per CDR3 protein results from TCRdb running MiXCR on the 5' RACE reads. The repertoire holds 310,000 or so distinct CDR3 sequences, with more than 6.5% as singletons. These data were likewise used in another study, on yellow fever vaccine responses in identical twins.

Sequenced: memory (CD45RO+) T cells sorted from blood. The receptors derive from a woman under 30 in good health. The CDR3 runs from the conserved cysteine through the conserved F or W. The order of the fields is D gene, clone size, V gene, J gene, CDR3 DNA, CDR3 protein. D genes are given only for firm matches. Part of the rows lack a size; the others show once, few, many or a class for expanded clones.

>TRBD2|.|TRBV3-1|TRBJ2-1
TGTGCCAGCAGCCGAGGGGGACTAGCGGGGTCGAAGTTCTTC
CASSRGGLAGSKFF
>.|many|TRBV21-1|TRBJ1-5
TGTGCCAGCAGCAAAAGGGCAGATTATAGCAATCAGCCCCAGCATTTT
CASSKRADYSNQPQHF
>TRBD1|few|TRBV20-1|TRBJ2-5
TGCAGTGCTAGAGATCAGAGACAGGGGGCAGTTAAGACCCAGTACTTC
CSARDQRQGAVKTQYF
>TRBD1|few|TRBV20-1|TRBJ2-3
TGCAGTGCTAGAGAACAGGGGGGAGCAGATACGCAGTATTTT
CSAREQGGADTQYF
>.|.|TRBV2|TRBJ2-2
TGTGCCAGCAGTGCACAGGGGAACACCGGGGAGCTGTTTTTT
CASSAQGNTGELFF
>.|many|TRBV11-2|TRBJ1-2
TGTGCCAGCAGCTCGGACGTCTATGGCTACACCTTC
CASSSDVYGYTF
>TRBD1|many|TRBV2|TRBJ2-1
TGTGCCAGCAGTGAGCGACAGGGTACTCTTTCGCCCGGGCACTTC
CASSERQGTLSPGHF
>.|few|TRBV3-1|TRBJ2-1
TGTGCCAGCAGCCAAGTACGACCGGTTTCCTACAATGAGCAGTTCTTC
CASSQVRPVSYNEQFF
>.|many|TRBV10-3|TRBJ2-1
TGTGCCAGCACCCCAGAGAGAGGGGGTGAGCAGTTCTTC
CASTPERGGEQFF
>.|many|TRBV7-8|TRBJ2-3
TGTGCCAGCAGCTTTCTTCCCCCAAGTCCCACTGTTAGCACAGATACGCAGTATTTT
CASSFLPPSPTVSTDTQYF
>.|.|TRBV9|TRBJ1-6
TGTGCCAGCAGCGTAGAAGCCAGTTATAATTCACCCCTCCACTTT
CASSVEASYNSPLHF
>.|.|TRBV5-1|TRBJ2-1
TGCGCCAGCAGCTTGGCGTTCGCTGAGCAGTTCTTC
CASSLAFAEQFF
>TRBD2|few|TRBV4-2|TRBJ2-2
TGTGCCAGCAGCCCGATTCGGTCGGGAGGGGAGCGGAGGGTCGGGGAGCTGTTTTTT
CASSPIRSGGERRVGELFF
>TRBD1|many|TRBV12-3/TRBV12-4|TRBJ1-5
TGTGCCAGCAGTTTAATTCCAGGGGGAGTCAATCAGCCCCAGCATTTT
CASSLIPGGVNQPQHF
>TRBD2|many|TRBV28|TRBJ2-3
TGTGCCAGCAATCTAGCGGGAGCGGGAGATACGCAGTATTTT
CASNLAGAGDTQYF
>.|few|TRBV6-1|TRBJ1-1
TGTGCCAGCGGAGAACATAGGAACACTGAAGCTTTCTTT
CASGEHRNTEAFF
>TRBD1|many|TRBV12-3/TRBV12-4|TRBJ2-2
TGTGCCAGTGGACAGGGGAGCACCGGGGAGCTGTTTTTT
CASGQGSTGELFF
>.|.|TRBV18|TRBJ2-6
TGTGCCAGCTCACCAGTTGCAGGGATGGCTGGTGCCAACGTCCTGACTTTC
CASSPVAGMAGANVLTF
>.|.|TRBV9|TRBJ1-1
TGTGCCAGCAGCGTAGGGTACACTGAAGCTTTCTTT
CASSVGYTEAFF
>.|few|TRBV20-1|TRBJ2-6
TGCAGTGGTGACGGGGCCAACGTCCTGACTTTC
CSGDGANVLTF
>.|many|TRBV12-3/TRBV12-4|TRBJ2-7
TGTGCCAGCAGTTTAAGGAGGGCAGGGGGCTCCTACGAGCAGTACTTC
CASSLRRAGGSYEQYF
>TRBD1|many|TRBV20-1|TRBJ1-2
TGCAGTGCTGGGACAGGGGGAGAAGGCTACACCTTC
CSAGTGGEGYTF
>TRBD1|.|TRBV6-5|TRBJ2-1
TGTGCCAGCAGAACAGGGGTCAGGCAGTTCTTC
CASRTGVRQFF
>.|many|TRBV28|TRBJ2-1
TGTGCCAGCGGGACCATTGGTTACAATGGTGAGCAGTTCTTC
CASGTIGYNGEQFF
>.|few|TRBV2|TRBJ2-1
TGTGCCAGCAGTGAACCTTTCCAGCGGGTTAACAATGAGCAGTTCTTC
CASSEPFQRVNNEQFF
>.|many|TRBV20-1|TRBJ2-5
TGCAGTGCTGAAATTGGGGAGACCCAGTACTTC
CSAEIGETQYF
>.|.|TRBV20-1|TRBJ2-3
TGCAGTGCTGCGCCCACACAGGGCCTAGGGGGGGATACGCAGTATTTT
CSAAPTQGLGGDTQYF
>.|few|TRBV20-1|TRBJ1-3
TGCAGTGCTAGAGATGAAAGGGTTGGCAACACCATATATTTT
CSARDERVGNTIYF
>.|.|TRBV7-9|TRBJ1-1
TGTGCCAGCAGCCTCCGCGGGGACGACGAAGCTTTCTTT
CASSLRGDDEAFF
>TRBD2|.|TRBV5-1|TRBJ2-1
TGCGCCAGCAGATACGAGCGGGAATACAATGAGCAGTTCTTC
CASRYEREYNEQFF
>TRBD2|few|TRBV27|TRBJ2-1
TGTGCCAGCAGTTTTGGCGGGAGGGCCACGAATGAGCAGTTCTTC
CASSFGGRATNEQFF
>TRBD2|.|TRBV18|TRBJ2-3
TGTGCCAGCTCACCACCGGCTAGCGGGGGTTTAGATACGCAGTATTTT
CASSPPASGGLDTQYF
>TRBD2|few|TRBV13|TRBJ2-7
TGTGCCAGCAGCCCAAGCGGGGAGGGCTTCTACGAGCAGTACTTC
CASSPSGEGFYEQYF
>.|few|TRBV20-1|TRBJ1-4
TGCAGTGCGCGGGGACTGGCTAATGAAAAACTGTTTTTT
CSARGLANEKLFF
>TRBD2|.|TRBV28|TRBJ2-1
TGTGCCAGCTACGCTAGCGGGAGATTATATGAGCAGTTCTTC
CASYASGRLYEQFF
>.|many|TRBV4-2|TRBJ2-3
TGTGCCAGCAGCCAAGATCTAGGGTCGGATACGCAGTATTTT
CASSQDLGSDTQYF
>TRBD2|few|TRBV7-6|TRBJ2-3
TGTGCCAGCAGCTTAATGGCTAGCGGGAGACCTAGCACAGATACGCAGTATTTT
CASSLMASGRPSTDTQYF
>.|.|TRBV12-3/TRBV12-4|TRBJ2-6
TGTGCCAGCAGTCCGGCAGGTTGGGCGAGGGGCTCTGGGGCCAACGTCCTGACTTTC
CASSPAGWARGSGANVLTF
>TRBD1|many|TRBV5-1|TRBJ1-2
TGCGCCAGCAGCCCGCCGACAGGGTGGTATGGCTACACCTTC
CASSPPTGWYGYTF
>.|few|TRBV5-1|TRBJ2-5
TGCGCCAGCAGCTCCGATCTTAGGGGGGGGTCGGAGACCCAGTACTTC
CASSSDLRGGSETQYF
>TRBD2|few|TRBV3-1|TRBJ2-5
TGTGCCAGCAGCTCCGATTTTAGCGGGGGGTTGGAGACCCAGTACTTC
CASSSDFSGGLETQYF